This section outlines one T cell receptor beta chain sequence together with its context. The CDR3 runs to 13 residues. V lost 11 bases and J lost 3; bases outside the gene matches: 7. The V gene's germline CDR1 is MDHEN and CDR2 SYDVKM. Sequencing was performed with immunoSEQ multiplex PCR; in TCRdb, only in-frame clones are kept and a portion is missing. The table shows 1,500,000 or so clones, with around 97% occurring only once. These data are taken from a study of shared clonotypes between healthy human individuals. About the study: Donors consisted of two women and three men between 18 and 49.

This clonotype was sampled from a young man in good health. The chain employs TRBV28 and TRBJ2-3; 8 nucleotides match TRBD1. Sample: naive CD4+ T cells sorted from blood. Subset given: CD45RA+ positively selected. The CDR3 DNA reads as TGTGCCGGAAGGGGGACAGGTACAGATACGCAGTATTTT. It encodes CAGRGTGTDTQYF.